This is a list of T cell receptor beta chains from one sample in a study of cytomegalovirus exposure and HLA in healthy donors. Some clones are missing from TCRdb's copy, which holds only in-frame ones; the method was immunoSEQ multiplex PCR. The table has some 150,000 clones, approximately 80% seen once. Sequencing used PBMCs. The receptors derive from a man aged 25 to 40 in good health and CMV-seronegative. Each CDR3 is given with its conserved first and last residue. D genes are given only for firm matches. Expanded clones are given a class, and other clones once, few, many or no size at all.

D	size	V	J	CDR3	DNA
.	.	TRBV27	TRBJ1-5	CATLDSPYSNQPQHF	TGTGCCACCCTCGACAGCCCGTATAGCAATCAGCCCCAGCATTTT
TRBD1	.	TRBV28	TRBJ1-1	CASRPTGQQYTEAFF	TGTGCCAGCAGACCCACGGGACAGCAGTACACTGAAGCTTTCTTT
.	.	TRBV2	TRBJ2-7	CASSPTASYEQYF	TGTGCCAGCAGCCCGACAGCCTCCTACGAGCAGTACTTC
.	.	TRBV25-1	TRBJ1-2	CASSPPGSFNRANSYTF	TGTGCCAGCAGTCCACCGGGGAGCTTCAACAGGGCTAACAGCTACACCTTC
TRBD2	.	TRBV19	TRBJ2-1	CASSSDSGSAYNEQFF	TGTGCCAGTAGTTCCGACAGCGGGAGCGCCTACAATGAGCAGTTCTTC
TRBD1	few	TRBV10-3	TRBJ2-3	CAISESEGQGPDTQYF	TGTGCCATCAGTGAGTCAGAGGGACAGGGACCAGATACGCAGTATTTT
.	.	TRBV11-1	TRBJ1-2	CASSPQTGPYGYTF	TGTGCCAGCAGCCCTCAAACAGGACCCTATGGCTACACCTTC
.	.	TRBV7-2	TRBJ1-6	CASSLNVGRALHF	TGTGCCAGCAGCTTAAATGTTGGCAGGGCCCTCCACTTT
.	.	TRBV5-5	TRBJ2-7	CASEGEETYEQYF	TGTGCCAGCGAAGGGGAGGAAACCTACGAGCAGTACTTC
.	.	TRBV5-1	TRBJ1-2	CASSESEGGYGYTF	TGCGCCAGCAGCGAGTCTGAGGGAGGCTATGGCTACACCTTC
.	.	TRBV15	TRBJ2-7	CATSRDLLGASYEQYF	TGTGCCACCAGCAGAGATCTTTTGGGGGCCTCCTACGAGCAGTACTTC
.	.	TRBV10-3	TRBJ1-3	CAISESLYRAGNTIYF	TGTGCCATCAGTGAGTCTTTGTACAGGGCTGGAAACACCATATATTTT
TRBD1	.	TRBV9	TRBJ2-1	CASSPSGGTGGSYNEQFF	TGTGCCAGCAGCCCGAGCGGGGGGACAGGGGGCTCCTACAATGAGCAGTTCTTC
TRBD2	.	TRBV2	TRBJ2-5	CASREGTSGPMGETQYF	TGTGCCAGCAGGGAGGGGACTAGCGGACCCATGGGGGAGACCCAGTACTTC
.	.	TRBV18	TRBJ1-1	CASSPYRTFFLGTEAFF	TGTGCCAGCTCACCCTACAGGACCTTCTTTTTGGGCACTGAAGCTTTCTTT
.	.	TRBV14	TRBJ2-1	CASSPAWTLIYNEQFF	TGTGCCAGCAGCCCAGCCTGGACACTGATCTACAATGAGCAGTTCTTC
.	once	TRBV10-3	TRBJ2-7	CAISESILANHEQYF	TGTGCCATCAGTGAGTCGATACTAGCTAACCACGAGCAGTACTTC
.	.	TRBV18	TRBJ2-7	CASSAREEQYF	TGTGCCAGCTCAGCGAGGGAAGAGCAGTACTTC
.	.	TRBV14	TRBJ1-1	CASSQGLQLNTEAFF	TGTGCCAGCAGCCAAGGCTTACAACTGAACACTGAAGCTTTCTTT
TRBD2	.	TRBV5-4	TRBJ2-5	CASSLDLAGGKETQYF	TGTGCCAGCAGCTTGGATCTAGCGGGGGGTAAAGAGACCCAGTACTTC
.	few	TRBV7-3	TRBJ1-1	CASSLTSGGTEAFF	TGTGCCAGCAGCTTAACGTCGGGGGGAACTGAAGCTTTCTTT
.	once	TRBV18	TRBJ2-5	CASSRDSSRETQYF	TGTGCCAGCTCGCGGGACTCCAGTCGAGAGACCCAGTACTTC
TRBD2	.	TRBV5-4	TRBJ2-3	CASSFEREGRYTQYF	TGTGCCAGCAGCTTCGAGCGGGAGGGCCGGTATACGCAGTATTTT
.	few	TRBV18	TRBJ1-2	CASSPRGIYGYTF	TGTGCCAGCTCACCACGCGGAATCTATGGCTACACCTTC
.	.	TRBV18	TRBJ2-1	CASSPPAGFNEQFF	TGTGCCAGCTCACCACCGGCAGGGTTCAATGAGCAGTTCTTC
.	.	TRBV10-3	TRBJ1-1	CAIIYSRELPVEAFF	TGTGCCATCATCTACTCCAGGGAATTACCCGTTGAAGCTTTCTTT
.	few	TRBV18	TRBJ1-1	CASSPKGGTNEAFF	TGTGCCAGCTCACCAAAAGGAGGGACGAATGAAGCTTTCTTT
TRBD1	.	TRBV9	TRBJ1-1	CASSPLGQVNTEAFF	TGTGCCAGCAGCCCTCTGGGACAGGTGAACACTGAAGCTTTCTTT
TRBD1	.	TRBV30	TRBJ1-2	CAWSVGTGYGYTF	TGTGCCTGGAGTGTCGGGACAGGGTATGGCTACACCTTC
.	few	TRBV14	TRBJ1-2	CASSQGPGWNGYTF	TGTGCCAGCAGCCAAGGCCCAGGGTGGAATGGCTACACCTTC
.	few	TRBV28	TRBJ1-5	CASQNRGNQPQHF	TGTGCCAGCCAGAACCGGGGAAATCAGCCCCAGCATTTT
.	.	TRBV1	TRBJ2-3	CTSSQEQREGTDTQYF	TGCACCAGCAGCCAAGAACAGCGGGAGGGCACAGATACGCAGTATTTT
TRBD2	.	TRBV18	TRBJ2-7	CASSPRTSGSYEQYF	TGTGCCAGCTCACCCCGGACTAGCGGATCCTACGAGCAGTACTTC
.	.	TRBV28	TRBJ1-3	CASSLDRGSPSGNTIYF	TGTGCCAGCAGTTTAGATAGGGGCAGCCCCTCTGGAAACACCATATATTTT
.	.	TRBV30	TRBJ1-3	CAWDSLSGNTIYF	TGTGCCTGGGACAGTCTCTCTGGAAACACCATATATTTT
.	.	TRBV7-8	TRBJ2-5	CASSQGRRETQYF	TGTGCCAGCAGCCAAGGGAGAAGGGAGACCCAGTACTTC
TRBD2	.	TRBV5-1	TRBJ2-5	CASRSRLAGGETQYF	TGCGCCAGCAGAAGCCGACTAGCGGGGGGTGAGACCCAGTACTTC
TRBD2	.	TRBV4-1	TRBJ2-7	CASSQEGLAGDGEQYF	TGCGCCAGCAGCCAGGAGGGGCTAGCGGGAGACGGGGAGCAGTACTTC
TRBD1	.	TRBV6-6	TRBJ2-7	CASSYGPGTVEQYF	TGTGCCAGCAGTTACGGCCCAGGGACAGTGGAGCAGTACTTC
.	.	TRBV15	TRBJ1-1	CATSRDWQGLRTEAFF	TGTGCCACCAGCAGAGATTGGCAGGGGTTGAGAACTGAAGCTTTCTTT
.	.	TRBV30	TRBJ1-4	CAWSDHGRLDEKLFF	TGTGCCTGGAGTGATCACGGGAGATTGGATGAAAAACTGTTTTTT
.	.	TRBV27	TRBJ2-1	CASSYLKDRQFF	TGTGCCAGCAGTTATCTTAAGGACAGGCAGTTCTTC
.	.	TRBV10-3	TRBJ2-1	CAISESRDHYEQFF	TGTGCCATCAGTGAGTCGCGGGACCACTATGAGCAGTTCTTC
TRBD1	.	TRBV18	TRBJ2-2	CASSQQGSYLTGELFF	TGTGCCAGCTCACAACAGGGGTCCTACCTCACCGGGGAGCTGTTTTTT
.	.	TRBV27	TRBJ1-2	CASRPTGTNYGYTF	TGTGCCAGCAGACCGACAGGAACTAACTATGGCTACACCTTC
TRBD2	.	TRBV10-2	TRBJ2-1	CASSESGGVLSYNEQFF	TGCGCCAGCAGTGAGTCGGGGGGGGTTTTATCCTACAATGAGCAGTTCTTC
.	.	TRBV5-1	TRBJ1-5	CASSLDGSNQPQHF	TGCGCCAGCAGCTTGGACGGGAGCAATCAGCCCCAGCATTTT
TRBD1	once	TRBV7-9	TRBJ1-2	CASSLEGAANYGYTF	TGTGCCAGCAGCTTAGAGGGGGCCGCTAACTATGGCTACACCTTC
.	.	TRBV18	TRBJ1-1	CASSLGDEAFF	TGTGCCAGCTCCCTAGGAGATGAAGCTTTCTTT
.	.	TRBV28	TRBJ2-1	CASSSPGTPYNEQFF	TGTGCCAGCAGTTCTCCCGGGACTCCTTACAATGAGCAGTTCTTC
.	.	TRBV9	TRBJ2-3	CASSVGELGGGDTDTQYF	TGTGCCAGCAGCGTAGGTGAGCTCGGGGGAGGCGACACAGATACGCAGTATTTT
.	.	TRBV27	TRBJ2-7	CASRTLGGGYEQYF	TGTGCCAGCAGAACCCTAGGTGGTGGTTACGAGCAGTACTTC